The sequence of this TCR beta chain was determined in a study of cytomegalovirus exposure and HLA in healthy donors. Looking at the study overall: Some 180 million T cells yielded approximately 110 million unique TCR beta sequences in earlier analysis. Study-level results: Relative to equally common others, HLA-associated TCR beta chains showed greater clonal expansion in a later analysis. A prior analysis recorded that most TCR beta V segments were productive about 87% or about 30% of the time. Analyzed later, most CMV-associated TCR beta chains appeared HLA-restricted.

Primers included in the PCR were 60 Vbeta and 13 Jbeta primers. The assay was immunoSEQ multiplex PCR, and TCRdb's table has in-frame clones only and misses some. The sample totals about 88,000 clones. As regards this clone: Its target is not known.

The origin of this receptor is a girl between 5 and 17 years old in good health and CMV-seropositive. Sequencing was carried out using PBMCs.

The DNA for the CDR3 is TGTGCCAGCAGCGTAACTAGCGGGGGGTACAATGAGCAGTTCTTC. Protein sequence: CASSVTSGGYNEQFF. The chain combines TRBV9 with TRBJ2-1; TRBD2 matches at 12 bases. V lost 1 base and J lost 4; bases outside the gene matches: 0. The CDR3 runs 15 residues. The germline CDR1 and CDR2 sequences are SGDLS and YYNGEE.